A selection of T cell receptor beta chains follows, all from one sample in a study of Graves' ophthalmopathy and Graves' hyperthyroidism. TCRdb reprocessed the multiplex PCR reads with MiXCR, giving one entry per CDR3 protein. This sample yields hundreds of thousands of distinct CDR3 sequences, of which about 40% are seen a single time; about 3.3% belongs to the top ten. Sequences were obtained from peripheral blood. These receptors all come from an adult man with Graves' ophthalmopathy. Both conserved end residues are part of each CDR3. A D gene is named only where the DNA matches it firmly. Clone size is stated in some rows and not others, as once, few, many or a class when expanded.

>TRBV7-2|NA|NA|TRBJ2-6
TGTGCCAGCAGCTTAGGGTTCCCTGGGGCCAACGTCCTGACTTTC
CASSLGFPGANVLTF
>TRBV2|NA|few|TRBJ2-7
TGTGCCAGCAGTGGACAGAACTCCTACGAGCAGTACTTC
CASSGQNSYEQYF
>TRBV5-8|NA|many|TRBJ2-2
TGTGCCAGCAGCTTGTCCCTAGGGGTTACCGGGGAGCTGTTTTTT
CASSLSLGVTGELFF
>TRBV7-2|NA|many|TRBJ1-6
TGTGCCAGCAGCCCGCCTACTTCACCCCTCCACTTT
CASSPPTSPLHF
>TRBV20-1|NA|few|TRBJ1-2
TGCAGTGCTAGAGATAAGGACCGATCTAACTATGGCTACACCTTC
CSARDKDRSNYGYTF
>TRBV2|NA|few|TRBJ2-5
TGTGCCAGCAGTAAGAGGGAGCCTCAAGAGACCCAGTACTTC
CASSKREPQETQYF
>TRBV27|NA|many|TRBJ1-5
TGTGCCAGCAGCAAGTATAGCAATCAGCCCCAGCATTTT
CASSKYSNQPQHF
>TRBV7-2|TRBD2|many|TRBJ2-7
TGTGCCAGCAGCCTAATCCTAGCGGGGGGGATACACGAGCAGTACTTC
CASSLILAGGIHEQYF
>TRBV4-2|NA|few|TRBJ2-5
TGTGCCAGCAGCCAAGCTACCCCCCCGAATAGCAACGTTGCGACCCAGTACTTC
CASSQATPPNSNVATQYF
>TRBV15|NA|many|TRBJ2-7
TGTGCCACCAGCTATGACAGGTTGTTGTCCTACGAGCAGTACTTC
CATSYDRLLSYEQYF
>TRBV9|TRBD2|few|TRBJ2-2
TGTGCCAGCAGCCAAGGACTAGCGAGCACCGGGGAGCTGTTTTTT
CASSQGLASTGELFF
>TRBV19|NA|many|TRBJ1-5
TGTGCCAGTAGTTCCCCGGGAGGGGCGCAGAGCAATCAGCCCCAGCATTTT
CASSSPGGAQSNQPQHF
>TRBV4-2|NA|NA|TRBJ2-7
TGTGCCAGCAGCCAAGGCGCACGGGCCGGTGAACTCGAGCAGTACTTC
CASSQGARAGELEQYF
>TRBV29-1|NA|many|TRBJ1-2
TGCAGCGTGGGCACAAACTATGGCTACACCTTC
CSVGTNYGYTF
>TRBV29-1|TRBD1|once|TRBJ2-1
TGCAGCGTTGACCTTGGGACAGTATACTACAATGAGCAGTTCTTC
CSVDLGTVYYNEQFF
>TRBV27|NA|few|TRBJ1-6
TGTGCCAGCAGTTTATGGTGGGGGGGGGCGTTCCACTTT
CASSLWWGGAFHF
>TRBV7-9|TRBD1|NA|TRBJ2-7
TGTGCCAGCAGCTGGGGACAGGGGTGCTGCGAGCAGTACTTC
CASSWGQGCCEQYF
>TRBV12-3/TRBV12-4|TRBD1|many|TRBJ2-5
TGTGCCAGCAGTTTGTCAGGACAGGGAGAAGAGACCCAGTACTTC
CASSLSGQGEETQYF
>TRBV9|NA|many|TRBJ1-5
TGTGCCAGCAGCCCCTCAACGATGTCCCCCCAGCATTTT
CASSPSTMSPQHF
>TRBV19|TRBD1|NA|TRBJ1-2
TGTGCCAGTTTAAAGGGGGCGCGTGGCTACACCTTC
CASLKGARGYTF
>TRBV25-1|TRBD1|many|TRBJ2-7
TGTGCCAGCAGTGACTCGACAGGGAACAGGCACTTC
CASSDSTGNRHF
>TRBV12-3/TRBV12-4|NA|NA|TRBJ1-5
TGTGCTAGTGGTCCTGGGGGCCGGAATCAGCCCCAGCATTTT
CASGPGGRNQPQHF
>TRBV25-1|NA|NA|TRBJ2-2
TGTGCCAGCAGTGCCCTCACAGGCAACACCGGGGAGCTGTTTTTT
CASSALTGNTGELFF
>TRBV15|NA|NA|TRBJ1-6
TGTGCCACCAGCAGGGGGGGGTTCTTCTCACCCCTCCACTTT
CATSRGGFFSPLHF
>TRBV12-3/TRBV12-4|NA|NA|TRBJ2-5
TGTGCCAGCAGCAAAGTAGATGGTTTGCAGACCCAGTACTTC
CASSKVDGLQTQYF
>TRBV7-8|TRBD2|NA|TRBJ2-6
TGTGCCAGCAGCTCTAGCGGGGCCTACGTCCTGACTTTC
CASSSSGAYVLTF
>TRBV6-6|NA|NA|TRBJ1-1
TGTGCCAGCAGTTACGCAGGACCGGAAGCTTTCTTT
CASSYAGPEAFF
>TRBV9|NA|NA|TRBJ2-2
TGTGCCAGCAGCGTAAAGGGACCGATGAACACCGGGGAGCTGTTTTTT
CASSVKGPMNTGELFF
>TRBV29-1|NA|NA|TRBJ1-2
TGCAGCGTTGAAGATAGGGGACGTGGTTATGGCTACACCTTC
CSVEDRGRGYGYTF
>TRBV5-1|NA|many|TRBJ2-2
TGCGCCAGCAGCTTGGGGTCGCTGTCCACCGGGGAGCTGTTTTTT
CASSLGSLSTGELFF
>TRBV30|NA|NA|TRBJ1-5
TGTGCCTGGAGTGTAATACAGTTCGGGCAGCCCCAGCATTTT
CAWSVIQFGQPQHF
>TRBV25-1|TRBD1|once|TRBJ2-7
TGTGCCAGCAGTGAAAGGGGACAGGGGGCTATTAGGGCCTACGAGCAGTACTTC
CASSERGQGAIRAYEQYF